The entry below gives a single TCR beta chain sequence along with its context. This sample was taken from a study of shared clonotypes between healthy human individuals. CDR1 is SSHAT and CDR2 is FNYEAQ in the germline V gene (reference sequence). The CDR3 totals 14 residues. The V and J ends lost 1 base and 1 base respectively, with 5 bases between them. Clones were sequenced by immunoSEQ multiplex PCR, and TCRdb holds only the in-frame ones, with some missing. The sample has roughly 1.5 million clones, nearly 99% seen once; the top ten hold about 0.45%. The sequence was obtained from a man aged 25 to 40 in good health. Material: naive CD4+ T cells sorted from blood. The subset is: CD45RA+ positively selected. The V and J genes are TRBV7-7 and TRBJ2-1; tentative D call: TRBD1 (5 bases). In DNA form, the CDR3 reads TGTGCCAGCAGCTTAGACAGGTCCTACAATGAGCAGTTCTTC. Its translation: CASSLDRSYNEQFF.